Below, 30 T cell receptor beta chains from the same sample are listed, as sequenced in a study of technical replicates of blood from a handful of donors. Here immunoSEQ multiplex PCR was the method, and the copy in TCRdb shows in-frame clones only, minus some. The sample lists 58,000 or so clones; 75% to 90% were seen once. The sample taken for sequencing was PBMCs. These receptors were obtained from a human donor in good health. Some clones in this sample may be carry-over from other donors' samples.

This chain uses TRBV21-1 with TRBJ2-1; the D call in the table, TRBD2, was not verified against the DNA. TRBV21-1 is designated a pseudogene. The CDR3 contains 16 residues. The CDR3 here is CASSKERRPNYNEQFF. The CDR3 coding sequence is TGTGCCAGCAGCAAAGAACGGAGACCTAACTACAATGAGCAGTTCTTC.

The chain links TRBV18 to TRBJ2-1, with 7 bases fitting TRBD1. The CDR3 runs 17 residues. V shed 4 bases, J shed 9 bases, and the junction held 18 bases outside the gene matches. CDR1 is KGHSH, CDR2 LQKENI, per germline. CDR3 sequence reads: CASSLDRIGQIPGEQFF. Written as DNA, the CDR3 is TGTGCCAGCTCACTGGACAGGATCGGGCAGATACCGGGTGAGCAGTTCTTC.

This chain uses TRBV6-1 with TRBJ1-2, with 7 bases lining up with TRBD1. Germline CDR1 MNHNS, CDR2 SASEGT. Trimming at V came to 4 bases and at J to 2 bases, leaving 4 bases not matched to a gene. This CDR3 is 14 amino acids long. The DNA of the CDR3 is TGTGCCAGCAGTGCACAACAGGGGAACTATGGCTACACCTTC. Protein: CASSAQQGNYGYTF.

This clone has just one count. CDR3 coding DNA: TGTGCCAGCAGCTTGGCCGGGGGGGGCGTCGGCTACACCTTC. Translating gives CASSLAGGGVGYTF. V gene TRBV5-4 combines with J gene TRBJ1-2; a possible D gene is TRBD1 (6 bases). Germline V gene data show CDR1 as SGHNT and CDR2 as YYREEE (reference sequence). Trimming shortened V by 0 bases and J by 8 bases, and 14 bases separated the two germline ends. There are 14 residues in the CDR3.

The gene calls are TRBV15 and TRBJ2-1; 11 positions match TRBD2. Trimming removed 3 bases from V and 6 bases from J; junction bases left unmatched: 7. The CDR3 consists of 16 residues. Germline CDR1 LNHNV, CDR2 YYDKDF (reference sequence). Here the CDR3 DNA reads TGTGCCACCAGCAGTTTTCTAGCGGGAGGTAGCAATGAGCAGTTCTTC. It specifies CATSSFLAGGSNEQFF.

The chain employs TRBV11-3 and TRBJ2-3, with TRBD2 matching 7 bases. The CDR3 loop spans 13 amino acids. The J segment lost 3 bases and the V segment lost 8 bases, leaving 5 bases of the junction unmatched. The germline V gene has CDR1 SGHNT and CDR2 YENEEA. The DNA for the CDR3 is TGTGCCAGCCGGGAGGAGGGGACAGATACGCAGTATTTT. Residues: CASREEGTDTQYF.

The rearrangement links TRBV30 to TRBJ2-2, with 8 positions matching TRBD2. The CDR3 loop spans 13 amino acids. J lost 0 bases, V lost 8 bases, and 2 bases had no gene match. Germline V gene lookup returns CDR1 GTSNPN and CDR2 SVGIG (reference sequence). CDR3 DNA sequence: TGTGCCGGGGGACTAGCGAACACCGGGGAGCTGTTTTTT. This translates into CAGGLANTGELFF.

J is TRBJ2-1 and V is TRBV15; the D gene is possibly TRBD2 (5 bases). The CDR3 has 16 amino acids. Germline V gene sequence: CDR1 LNHNV, CDR2 YYDKDF (reference sequence). Trimming stripped 1 base from V and 0 bases from J, with 10 bases between. The CDR3 nucleotides are TGTGCCACCAGCAGAGGGCCGGGGTCCTCCTACAATGAGCAGTTCTTC. Translation: CATSRGPGSSYNEQFF.

The V and J genes are TRBV29-1 and TRBJ2-6; a weak D match, TRBD1 (6 bases). Per the germline V gene, CDR1 is SQVTM and CDR2 is ANQGSEA. V lost 6 bases and J lost 2, with 14 bases in between. The CDR3 sequence is 15 residues long. The CDR3 loop reads CSVDSDRPGANVLTF. CDR3 nucleotide sequence: TGCAGCGTAGACTCAGACAGGCCTGGGGCCAACGTCCTGACTTTC.

The chain recombines TRBV6-6 with TRBJ2-5; 11 bases agree with TRBD1. The germline gives CDR1 MNHNY, CDR2 SVGAGI (reference sequence). The CDR3 is 14 residues long. The junction had 0 bases not matched to a gene; V was cut back by 4 bases and J by 2 bases. The CDR3 loop reads CASSWDRGQETQYF. The CDR3 DNA is TGTGCCAGCAGTTGGGACAGGGGGCAAGAGACCCAGTACTTC.

The chain recombines TRBV6-1 with TRBJ1-1, with 9 bases matching TRBD1. CDR1 is MNHNS and CDR2 is SASEGT in the germline V gene. V shed 6 bases, J shed 5 bases, and the junction held 7 bases outside the gene matches. This CDR3 has 14 amino acids. The CDR3 coding sequence is TGTGCCAGCAGGACAGGGGGAGGTTGGACTGAAGCTTTCTTT. Protein sequence: CASRTGGGWTEAFF.

This chain connects TRBV9 to TRBJ2-1, with TRBD2 identical over 8 bases. After removal of 7 bases from V and 5 bases from J, the junction contained 14 bases not matched to a gene. The CDR3 has 16 amino acids. Germline-derived CDR1 and CDR2 are SGDLS and YYNGEE. CDR3 sequence reads: CASSAGGQNTNNEQFF. Written as DNA, the CDR3 is TGTGCCAGCTCTGCGGGGGGCCAAAATACAAACAATGAGCAGTTCTTC.

The chain recombines TRBV9 with TRBJ2-3; 9 bases are a match to TRBD2. The V and J ends lost 3 bases and 4 bases, in that order; junction bases with no gene match: 12. The CDR3 totals 17 residues. Germline CDR1 reads SGDLS; CDR2 reads YYNGEE. The CDR3 protein is CASSERGTSPTADTQYF. CDR3 coding DNA: TGTGCCAGCAGCGAACGGGGGACTAGCCCTACCGCAGATACGCAGTATTTT.

V is TRBV19 and J is TRBJ1-2, with D possibly being TRBD1 (6 bases). V gave up 6 bases and J gave up 4 bases, with 15 bases separating them. The CDR3 length is 14 residues. Germline CDR1 reads LNHDA; CDR2 reads SQIVND (reference sequence). The DNA for the CDR3 is TGTGCCAGTAGCCCGCAGGGGCTCGGCTATGGCTACACCTTC. As protein: CASSPQGLGYGYTF. Looking up the rest from reference TRBV19 and TRBJ1-2 gives the full variable domain: DGGITQSPKYLFRKEGQNVTLSCEQNLNHDAMYWYRQDPGQGLRLIYYSQIVNDFQKGDIAEGYSVSREKKESFPLTVTSAQKNPTAFYLCASSPQGLGYGYTFGSGTRLTVV.

This rearrangement joins TRBV5-6 to TRBJ2-3; 8 bases match TRBD2. CDR3 length: 15 residues. The ends lost 0 bases at V and 10 bases at J; junction bases unmatched: 10. The germline CDR1 and CDR2 sequences are SGHDT and YYEEEE. The CDR3 nucleotides read TGTGCCAGCAGCTTGGCCGGGACTAGTCCGGACGCGCAGTATTTT. This encodes CASSLAGTSPDAQYF.

This sequence joins TRBV5-6 and TRBJ2-7, with 12 bases matching TRBD2. The V and J ends lost 3 bases and 7 bases, in that order; junction bases with no gene match: 8. The CDR3 runs 15 residues. Germline CDR1 reads SGHDT; CDR2 reads YYEEEE. CDR3: CASSSLAGGLGEQYF. The CDR3 coding sequence is TGTGCCAGCAGCTCCCTAGCGGGAGGGCTGGGGGAGCAGTACTTC.

This clone appeared a single time. The chain couples TRBV6-5 to TRBJ1-1, with TRBD1 matching over 7 bases. V gave up 4 bases and J gave up 4 bases; unmatched junction bases: 6. The CDR3 length is 14 residues. Germline V gene lookup returns CDR1 MNHEY and CDR2 SVGAGI. In DNA form, the CDR3 reads TGTGCCAGCAGTTCCCGGGACAGTCGCACTGAAGCTTTCTTT. Its translation is CASSSRDSRTEAFF.

The V gene is TRBV5-1, the J gene TRBJ2-3, with 8 bases identical to TRBD2. CDR3 size: 16 residues. The V segment lost 5 bases and the J segment 0 bases; nucleotides outside the gene matches: 8. Germline V lookup: CDR1 SGHRS, CDR2 YFSETQ. CDR3 protein: CASSSLPSGSTDTQYF. CDR3 in DNA: TGCGCCAGCAGTTCCCTGCCTAGCGGGAGCACAGATACGCAGTATTTT.

The rearrangement joins TRBV2 to TRBJ2-4; 9 bases agree with TRBD2. Germline V gene sequence: CDR1 SNHLY, CDR2 FYNNEI. The CDR3 sequence is 12 residues long. The CDR3, as DNA: TGTGGGGGTAGCGGGAGAGGAAACATTCAGTACTTC. This codes for CGGSGRGNIQYF.

The CDR3 region has the DNA TGCGCCAGCAGCCGCCAGTGGGGGCAACTGAACACTGAAGCTTTCTTT. This encodes CASSRQWGQLNTEAFF. The chain combines TRBV4-3 with TRBJ1-1; maybe TRBD1 (6 bases). The CDR3 extends over 16 amino acids. Looked up from germline, CDR1 is LGHNA and CDR2 is YSLEER. Trimming took 4 bases from V and 0 from J, leaving 15 bases between them.

This clone was observed a few times. The V call is TRBV5-4, the J call TRBJ1-1; 9 nucleotides align to TRBD1. The CDR3 length is 14 residues. The trim removed 4 bases at V and 1 base at J, leaving 2 bases unmatched. Germline loops: CDR1 SGHNT, CDR2 YYREEE (reference sequence). The CDR3 DNA reads TGTGCCAGCAGCCGGGGACAGGGGAACACTGAAGCTTTCTTT. Translated, it gives CASSRGQGNTEAFF.

The CDR3 region is CASSLGGAEGETQYF. Here the CDR3 DNA reads TGTGCCAGCAGCTTGGGCGGGGCAGAGGGGGAGACCCAGTACTTC. The V call is TRBV5-4, the J call TRBJ2-5; TRBD2 might be the D (6 bases). The germline CDR1 and CDR2 sequences are SGHNT and YYREEE (reference sequence). The CDR3 covers 15 residues. Trimming took 0 bases from V and 5 from J, leaving 14 bases between them.

This rearrangement joins TRBV5-6 to TRBJ2-7; the D gene is possibly TRBD1 (5 bases). The CDR3 length is 13 residues. Germline CDR1 SGHDT, CDR2 YYEEEE. Trimming removed 1 base at V and 2 bases at J, with 7 bases between. The CDR3 here is CASSLQGTYEQYF. CDR3 nucleotides: TGTGCCAGCAGCTTGCAGGGCACCTACGAGCAGTACTTC.

The V gene is TRBV5-1, the J gene TRBJ2-7; TRBD2 is a possible D gene (6 bases). V was clipped by 4 bases and J by 0 bases, with 14 bases between them. The CDR3 length is 15 residues. Germline CDR1 is SGHRS and CDR2 is YFSETQ. The CDR3 region is CASSTGWGDSYEQYF. DNA of the CDR3: TGCGCCAGCAGCACCGGGTGGGGGGACTCCTACGAGCAGTACTTC.

The chain links TRBV5-1 to TRBJ2-1; D ambiguous. CDR1 is SGHRS and CDR2 is YFSETQ in the germline V gene. The CDR3 covers 14 residues. The V gene lost 3 bases and the J gene lost 2 bases, with 9 bases spanning the gap. The CDR3 coding sequence is TGCGCCAGCAGCTGGCTTCAACCCTACAATGAGCAGTTCTTC. Translated: CASSWLQPYNEQFF.

V gene TRBV18 combines with J gene TRBJ2-3, with 13 bases lining up with TRBD2. The junction had 7 bases not matched to a gene; V was cut back by 4 bases and J by 6 bases. CDR1 and CDR2 (germline): KGHSH, LQKENI. The CDR3 sequence is 16 residues long. CDR3 residues: CASSLSGTSGIDTQYF. CDR3 sequence (DNA): TGTGCCAGCTCACTCTCTGGGACTAGCGGGATCGATACGCAGTATTTT.

The chain couples TRBV4-3 to TRBJ2-7, with 8 bases that match TRBD2. J lost 5 bases, V lost 4 bases, and 28 bases had no gene match. The CDR3 has 21 residues. Looked up from germline, CDR1 is LGHNA and CDR2 is YSLEER. CDR3 sequence reads: CASSLWYGGGPPGLLENEQYF. CDR3 DNA: TGCGCCAGCAGCCTGTGGTACGGCGGGGGGCCCCCCGGTCTCTTAGAGAACGAGCAGTACTTC.

In this sample, this clone turned up once. The rearrangement joins TRBV2 to TRBJ2-1, with 8 bases lining up with TRBD2. Per the germline V gene, CDR1 is SNHLY and CDR2 is FYNNEI. The ends lost 4 bases at V and 5 bases at J; junction bases unmatched: 7. CDR3 length equals 15 residues. The CDR3 reads CASSAQRGSNNEQFF. CDR3 DNA sequence: TGTGCCAGCAGTGCCCAGCGGGGGTCGAACAATGAGCAGTTCTTC.

The chain combines TRBV28 with TRBJ2-1; 10 bases are shared with TRBD2. CDR1 and CDR2 (germline): MDHEN, SYDVKM. CDR3 length: 15 amino acids. J gave up 5 bases and V 6 bases, and 7 bases lay outside the gene matches. The CDR3 sequence is CASSLSGRGNNEQFF. The CDR3 coding sequence is TGTGCCAGCAGCCTCAGCGGGAGGGGCAACAATGAGCAGTTCTTC. Full variable domain (missing parts from reference TRBV28 and TRBJ2-1): DVKVTQSSRYLVKRTGEKVFLECVQDMDHENMFWYRQDPGLGLRLIYFSYDVKMKEKGDIPEGYSVSREKKERFSLILESASTNQTSMYLCASSLSGRGNNEQFFGPGTRLTVL.

The rearrangement uses TRBV28 and TRBJ2-6, with D perhaps matching TRBD2 (5 bases). Trimming took off 6 bases at V and 4 bases at J, with 16 bases between the two ends. From germline, CDR1 is MDHEN and CDR2 SYDVKM. This CDR3 is 16 amino acids long. CDR3 amino acids: CASRRGPFPGANVLTF. The CDR3 DNA follows: TGTGCCAGCAGGCGAGGGCCCTTCCCGGGGGCCAACGTCCTGACTTTC.